The source of this T cell receptor beta chain is a study of T cells in Graves' hyperthyroidism and ophthalmopathy. Those patients with uncontrolled infection, other autoimmune disease, pregnancy or lactation were excluded. Amplification of TCR beta CDR3 regions used RNA as the template. First-round RT-PCR of the TCR CDR3 relied on the HTBI primer set. TCRdb passed the multiplex PCR reads through MiXCR, listing each CDR3 protein once. The data contain 330,000 or so distinct CDR3 sequences, roughly 20% of them seen just once; the ten biggest clones take up less than 20%. This clonotype was counted ten times or more. Its antigen is as yet unknown. Overall study findings and caveats: Most thyroid clonotypes expanded above 0.001 were also detected in blood.

This CDR3 comprises 15 residues. V dropped 1 base and J dropped 1; count of bases not matched to a gene: 6. Germline V gene sequence: CDR1 DFQATT, CDR2 SNEGSKA (reference sequence). Sequenced sample: blood. This chain joins TRBV20-1 and TRBJ2-5, with TRBD2 matching 7 bases. This TCR derives from a woman aged 40 to 50 with Graves' ophthalmopathy. The CDR3 reads CSARVPGRIQETQYF. CDR3 DNA: TGCAGTGCTAGAGTTCCCGGGAGGATCCAAGAGACCCAGTACTTC.